These 10 T cell receptor beta chains came from one sample sequenced in a study of T-cell memory formation after mild COVID-19. Each CDR3 protein is one row after TCRdb ran MiXCR on the 5' RACE reads. This sample has roughly 600,000 distinct CDR3 sequences; about a sixth occur once, and the top ten carry approximately 12%. The material sequenced was PBMCs or a T cell subset sorted from them (not recorded which). All receptors come from an adult woman who had mild COVID-19 (a few samples of this study predate the infection). Cell type and time point are not known.

This clonotype was detected only a few times. This chain links TRBV9 with TRBJ2-5; 11 nucleotides match TRBD2. V was clipped by 0 bases and J by 5 bases; unmatched bases: 3. CDR1 SGDLS and CDR2 YYNGEE come from the germline V gene. The CDR3 sequence is 15 residues long. Here the CDR3 reads CASSVDPSGRETQYF. As DNA, the CDR3 is TGTGCCAGCAGCGTAGACCCTAGCGGGAGGGAGACCCAGTACTTC. Filled out from reference TRBV9 and TRBJ2-5, the complete variable domain reads DSGVTQTPKHLITATGQRVTLRCSPRSGDLSVYWYQQSLDQGLQFLIQYYNGEERAKGNILERFSAQQFPDLHSELNLSSLELGDSALYFCASSVDPSGRETQYFGPGTRLLVL.

The chain employs TRBV7-9 and TRBJ2-1, with D possibly TRBD1 on 6 matching bases. Trimming removed 3 bases at V and 9 bases at J, with 9 bases between. Per germline, CDR1 SEHNR and CDR2 FQNEAQ (reference sequence). This CDR3 is 12 amino acids long. CDR3 residues: CASSFEGGEQFF. CDR3 in DNA: TGTGCCAGCAGCTTTGAAGGGGGTGAGCAGTTCTTC.

This clonotype was seen more than once but under ten times. V usage is TRBV4-2 and J usage is TRBJ1-1; D unresolved. Germline CDR1 is LGHNA and CDR2 is YNFKEQ. The CDR3 covers 15 residues. The ends were cut back, 2 bases at V and 0 bases at J, with 10 bases in the middle. The CDR3 sequence is CASSQNLGLNTEAFF. In DNA, the CDR3 is TGTGCCAGCAGCCAAAATTTAGGGCTGAACACTGAAGCTTTCTTT.

This clonotype was detected a few times. V is TRBV4-1 and J is TRBJ1-2, with a weak D call TRBD1 (6 bases). CDR3 size: 14 residues. Deletions cut 0 bases from V and 5 bases from J, with 10 bases between. The V gene's germline CDR1 is MGHRA and CDR2 YSYEKL. CDR3 DNA: TGCGCCAGCAGCCAAGATGGGGACACGTATGGCTACACCTTC. Its translation is CASSQDGDTYGYTF.

Only a few counts were recorded for this clonotype. CDR3 nucleotides: TGCGCCAGCAGTTCAACAGGGGGCGGCTCCTACGAGCAGTACTTC. Translated, it gives CASSSTGGGSYEQYF. This chain joins TRBV4-1 and TRBJ2-7; TRBD1 matches at 9 bases. Germline trimming cut 6 bases from V and 0 bases from J; bases unmatched to any gene: 6. Germline loops: CDR1 MGHRA, CDR2 YSYEKL. The CDR3 runs to 15 residues.

The chain combines TRBV6-1 with TRBJ1-1; 7 bases align to TRBD1. The CDR3 is 17 amino acids. V lost 3 bases to trimming and J lost 1 base; unmatched junction nucleotides: 11. Germline values: CDR1 MNHNS, CDR2 SASEGT. The CDR3 nucleotides read TGTGCCAGCAGTGAGCTAGCACCGGGACAGAGGAACACTGAAGCTTTCTTT. Translated, it gives CASSELAPGQRNTEAFF.

The chain employs TRBV21-1 and TRBJ2-7. TRBV21-1 is designated a pseudogene. This CDR3 contains 13 residues. CDR3 in amino acids: CASSKVYQYEQYF. CDR3 nucleotide sequence: TGTGCCAGCAGCAAAGTTTATCAGTACGAGCAGTACTTC.

Comments on this clonotype: A read error may account for a junction end that differs from germline. The chain has TRBV2 and TRBJ2-1; TRBD2 matches 8 bases. The CDR3 is 15 residues long. CDR1 is SNHLY, CDR2 FYNNEI, per germline. For the CDR3, the DNA is TGTGCCAGCAGATTGAAGCGGGAGTCCTTCAATGAGCAGTTCTTC. Its translation: CASRLKRESFNEQFF.

Regarding this clonotype: At one boundary the junction diverges from the germline segment, which might be a read error. This rearrangement joins TRBV7-7 to TRBJ1-1, with D possibly being TRBD1 (6 bases). CDR1 and CDR2 from the germline V gene are SSHAT and FNYEAQ (reference sequence). The CDR3 loop spans 13 amino acids. CDR3 DNA: TGTGCTAGCAGCCGGGACACGAACACTGAAGCTTTCTTT. As protein: CASSRDTNTEAFF.

The sample holds a few counts of this clonotype. Relative to the germline gene, one junction end is altered; a read error may explain this. The J gene is TRBJ2-3, the V gene TRBV9, with 11 bases fitting TRBD1. Looked up from germline, CDR1 is SGDLS and CDR2 is YYNGEE. This CDR3 comprises 15 residues. CDR3 sequence reads: CARSVAGQGADTQYF. The DNA for the CDR3 is TGTGCCAGAAGCGTAGCAGGACAGGGGGCCGATACGCAGTATTTT. Supplemented by reference TRBV9 and TRBJ2-3, the full variable domain reads DSGVTQTPKHLITATGQRVTLRCSPRSGDLSVYWYQQSLDQGLQFLIQYYNGEERAKGNILERFSAQQFPDLHSELNLSSLELGDSALYFCARSVAGQGADTQYFGPGTRLTVL.